Given below is one T cell receptor beta chain in context. This entry belongs to a study of shared clonotypes between healthy human individuals. This CDR3 has 19 residues. Germline lookup yields CDR1 LGHNA and CDR2 YSLEER. Unmatched junction bases numbered 8, after V lost 0 bases and J lost 1 base. Method: immunoSEQ multiplex PCR; TCRdb's copy keeps in-frame clones and lacks some. Here the sample spans fewer than 650,000 clones, around 80% being singletons. This TCR derives from a woman in her thirties or forties in good health. Some clones in this sample may be carry-over from other donors' samples. The J gene is TRBJ2-3, the V gene TRBV4-3, with 12 bases aligning to TRBD2. The sample taken for sequencing was PBMCs. The CDR3 nucleotides read TGCGCCAGCAGCCAAGAGGACCCGGGACTAGCGGGTGGCACAGATACGCAGTATTTT. Amino acids: CASSQEDPGLAGGTDTQYF.